This record concerns one TCR beta chain sequence. The junction departs from germline at one end; a sequencing error may be responsible. This entry is derived from a study of blood T cell repertoires in COVID-19. Study-level background: Researchers got acute and convalescent COVID-19 samples from the United States, Italy and Spain.

One Seattle source followed patients from active infection through their disease course. Libraries were prepared by immunoSEQ multiplex PCR; TCRdb keeps only in-frame clonotypes and omits some of them. Seen here are under 450,000 clones, approximately 90% observed once, and the top ten hold roughly 1.4%. The CDR3 is made up of 16 amino acids. From germline, CDR1 is SSHAT and CDR2 FNYEAQ (reference sequence). This clonotype was obtained from a woman aged 40 to 50 with COVID-19, enrolled during active disease. V gene TRBV7-7 combines with J gene TRBJ2-5; TRBD2 agrees at 11 bases. The sample consisted of peripheral blood. CDR3 coding DNA: TGTGCTAGCAGCCTACTTAGCGGGGGGGCCGGAGAGACCCAGTACTTC. Translated: CASSLLSGGAGETQYF.